These T cell receptor beta chains were read from a single sample in a study of CD8+CD57+ T cells in acquired aplastic anemia. TCRdb called the reads again in MiXCR, with one record for every CDR3 protein. The top ten hold more than 30% of the sample, which has 150,000 or so distinct CDR3 sequences, more than 40% seen once. Material for sequencing was sorted CD4+, CD8+, or CD8+CD57+ T cells (not recorded which) from PBMCs. The receptors originated from a human donor with aplastic anemia. Both conserved end residues are part of each CDR3. A D gene is named only where the DNA matches it firmly. Size values are once, few and many counts, or a class for expanded clones, and some rows have none.

j_call	clone_size	v_call	d_call	cdr3_aa	cdr3_nt
TRBJ2-2	many	TRBV10-1	.	CASSDGRAWGYAGELFF	TGCGCCAGCAGTGATGGCAGGGCGTGGGGATACGCCGGGGAGCTGTTTTTT
TRBJ1-1	many	TRBV5-6	.	CASSLVHSNTEAFF	TGTGCCAGCAGCTTGGTACATTCGAACACTGAAGCTTTCTTT
TRBJ2-7	.	TRBV7-9	TRBD1	CASTLTGVNYEQYF	TGTGCCAGCACCTTGACAGGGGTAAACTACGAGCAGTACTTC
TRBJ1-1	many	TRBV10-1	.	CASRIGIHTEAFF	TGCGCCAGCAGGATTGGGATACACACTGAAGCTTTCTTT
TRBJ1-1	.	TRBV25-1	TRBD1	CASSPIDRGNTEAFF	TGTGCCAGCAGTCCCATCGACAGGGGGAACACTGAAGCTTTCTTT
TRBJ1-1	few	TRBV2	.	CASTKEVRNTEAFF	TGTGCCAGCACGAAGGAGGTCCGGAACACTGAAGCTTTCTTT
TRBJ1-2	.	TRBV10-3	TRBD1	CAISDGRQGAGGYTF	TGTGCCATCAGTGACGGGAGACAGGGGGCAGGCGGCTACACCTTC
TRBJ2-4	many	TRBV11-2	TRBD1	CASSLSGTVKNIQYF	TGTGCCAGCAGCCTATCCGGGACAGTAAAAAACATTCAGTACTTC
TRBJ1-1	many	TRBV5-1	.	CASSLEGPPLTEAFF	TGCGCCAGCAGCTTAGAGGGACCGCCGTTAACTGAAGCTTTCTTT
TRBJ1-5	.	TRBV19	.	CASSMGSNSNQPQHF	TGTGCCAGTAGTATGGGGAGCAATAGCAATCAGCCCCAGCATTTT
TRBJ2-7	.	TRBV20-1	TRBD2	CSARELAGLPVVEQYF	TGCAGTGCTAGAGAACTAGCGGGACTCCCTGTCGTCGAGCAGTACTTC
TRBJ2-3	.	TRBV2	.	CASSETRAGGTDTQYF	TGTGCCAGCAGTGAAACTCGGGCAGGGGGCACAGATACGCAGTATTTT
TRBJ2-3	.	TRBV20-1	TRBD2	CSARDSTSSGSTDTQYF	TGCAGTGCTAGAGACTCCACATCTAGCGGGAGCACAGATACGCAGTATTTT
TRBJ1-5	many	TRBV6-1	TRBD1	CASSQGQFNQPQHF	TGTGCCAGCAGTCAGGGACAGTTCAATCAGCCCCAGCATTTT
TRBJ2-7	many	TRBV7-9	.	CASSLGGLGAPYEQYF	TGTGCCAGCAGCTTAGGGGGGTTGGGGGCGCCCTACGAGCAGTACTTC
TRBJ2-7	many	TRBV5-6	.	CASRPEARDEQYF	TGTGCCAGCAGACCGGAAGCTCGGGACGAGCAGTACTTC
TRBJ2-7	many	TRBV29-1	.	CSARGEEQYF	TGCAGCGCCCGGGGAGAAGAGCAGTACTTC
TRBJ1-6	.	TRBV19	.	CASSIVVGDSPLHF	TGTGCCAGTAGTATAGTGGTCGGGGATTCACCCCTCCACTTT
TRBJ1-5	.	TRBV7-2	.	CASSPTPNQPQHF	TGTGCCAGCAGCCCGACCCCCAATCAGCCCCAGCATTTT
TRBJ1-6	.	TRBV11-1	TRBD1	CASSLGSGTGRSPLHF	TGTGCCAGCAGCTTGGGTTCCGGGACAGGGAGGTCACCCCTCCACTTT
TRBJ2-3	.	TRBV7-9	.	CASSPLGGGTDTQYF	TGTGCCAGCAGCCCGTTGGGAGGTGGCACAGATACGCAGTATTTT
TRBJ2-1	.	TRBV25-1	TRBD1	CASSETQGAYNEQFF	TGTGCCAGCAGTGAAACTCAGGGGGCCTACAATGAGCAGTTCTTC
TRBJ2-7	.	TRBV7-9	.	CASSFTQGSSYEQYF	TGTGCCAGCAGCTTTACGCAGGGAAGCTCCTACGAGCAGTACTTC
TRBJ1-1	.	TRBV5-1	TRBD1	CASRDGDRGGMNTEAFF	TGCGCCAGCAGGGACGGGGACAGGGGAGGTATGAACACTGAAGCTTTCTTT
TRBJ2-3	many	TRBV2	TRBD1	CASRPGQRSTDTQYF	TGTGCCAGCAGACCGGGACAGAGGAGCACAGATACGCAGTATTTT
TRBJ2-1	.	TRBV20-1	TRBD2	CSARSREVLEQFF	TGCAGTGCTAGATCGCGGGAGGTACTTGAGCAGTTCTTC
TRBJ1-1	.	TRBV20-1	.	CSASSALNTEAFF	TGCAGTGCTAGTTCAGCCTTGAACACTGAAGCTTTCTTT
TRBJ2-1	few	TRBV10-1	.	CASSEFNYNEQFF	TGCGCCAGCAGTGAATTTAATTACAATGAGCAGTTCTTC
TRBJ2-7	.	TRBV7-8	TRBD1	CASSHGQAAYEQYF	TGTGCCAGCAGCCACGGACAGGCTGCCTACGAGCAGTACTTC
TRBJ2-5	many	TRBV2	.	CASSEGPGSGDQETQYF	TGTGCCAGCAGTGAAGGTCCGGGGAGCGGCGATCAAGAGACCCAGTACTTC
TRBJ2-7	.	TRBV7-6	TRBD1	CASSPRQGALEQYF	TGTGCCAGCAGCCCCCGACAGGGGGCCCTCGAGCAGTACTTC
TRBJ2-2	many	TRBV20-1	.	CSASLFDYNTGELFF	TGCAGTGCTTCCCTCTTCGACTATAACACCGGGGAGCTGTTTTTT
TRBJ2-1	many	TRBV11-2	.	CASSLGAASSSYNEQFF	TGTGCCAGCAGCTTAGGGGCAGCCTCGAGCTCCTACAATGAGCAGTTCTTC
TRBJ2-1	.	TRBV9	TRBD2	CASSVVTSGDEQFF	TGTGCCAGCAGCGTCGTGACTAGCGGGGATGAGCAGTTCTTC
TRBJ1-5	.	TRBV7-9	TRBD1	CASSKQGPRQPQHF	TGTGCCAGCAGCAAACAGGGGCCGAGGCAGCCCCAGCATTTT
TRBJ2-1	many	TRBV4-2	.	CASSQVIGNEQFF	TGTGCCAGCAGCCAAGTTATTGGCAATGAGCAGTTCTTC
TRBJ1-1	many	TRBV4-1	.	CASSQEQHVNTEAFF	TGCGCCAGCAGCCAAGAACAACATGTGAACACTGAAGCTTTCTTT
TRBJ1-1	many	TRBV19	TRBD1	CASSITGGLNTEAFF	TGTGCCAGTAGTATCACAGGGGGCCTTAACACTGAAGCTTTCTTT
TRBJ2-5	.	TRBV7-9	TRBD1	CASSPGGTQYF	TGTGCCAGCAGCCCAGGGGGGACCCAGTACTTC
TRBJ2-2	.	TRBV10-2	TRBD2	CASRGLVLNSGELFF	TGCGCCAGCAGGGGACTAGTTCTCAACAGCGGGGAGCTGTTTTTT
TRBJ2-7	.	TRBV12-3/TRBV12-4	TRBD1	CASRRTGIDEQYF	TGTGCCAGCAGACGGACAGGGATCGACGAGCAGTACTTC
TRBJ2-7	.	TRBV6-1	TRBD2	CASSVDTSGPSDEQCF	TGTGCCAGCAGCGTCGACACTAGCGGACCTTCCGACGAGCAGTGCTTC
TRBJ2-7	many	TRBV27	.	CASSLKGDGYEQYF	TGTGCCAGCAGTTTAAAAGGGGACGGGTACGAGCAGTACTTC
TRBJ2-7	.	TRBV15	TRBD2	CAPRTSGLAGVYEQYF	TGTGCCCCCCGCACTAGCGGACTAGCGGGAGTTTACGAGCAGTACTTC
TRBJ1-1	few	TRBV19	.	CASSAGPSYTEAFF	TGTGCCAGTAGTGCGGGACCTTCTTACACTGAAGCTTTCTTT
TRBJ2-7	.	TRBV10-1	.	CASSSVRSTYEQYF	TGCGCCAGCAGCTCCGTGAGGTCCACCTACGAGCAGTACTTC
TRBJ1-4	few	TRBV7-6	.	CASSRQGEKLFF	TGTGCCAGCAGCAGGCAAGGCGAAAAACTGTTTTTT
TRBJ1-4	many	TRBV7-8	.	CASNEQGVHEKLFF	TGTGCCAGCAACGAACAGGGTGTCCATGAAAAACTGTTTTTT
TRBJ1-2	many	TRBV6-1	.	CASRQAGIVGYTF	TGTGCCAGCAGACAAGCAGGGATTGTTGGCTACACCTTC
TRBJ2-7	many	TRBV12-3/TRBV12-4	TRBD1	CASSAPGTVTPWDEQYF	TGTGCCAGCAGTGCACCCGGGACAGTAACCCCTTGGGACGAGCAGTACTTC
TRBJ2-3	many	TRBV10-3	TRBD2	CAIRNGFSGTPDTQYF	TGTGCCATCAGGAACGGGTTTAGCGGGACGCCAGATACGCAGTATTTT
TRBJ1-1	many	TRBV7-9	.	CASSPLQSSTTSEAFF	TGTGCCAGCAGCCCGCTACAATCTTCGACAACCTCTGAAGCTTTCTTT
TRBJ2-3	once	TRBV25-1	.	CAISEASLSQYF	TGTGCCATCAGTGAGGCCTCCCTTTCGCAGTATTTT
TRBJ2-5	many	TRBV5-6	TRBD2	CASSFLSGRETQYF	TGTGCCAGCAGCTTCCTTAGCGGGAGGGAGACCCAGTACTTC
TRBJ2-1	.	TRBV29-1	TRBD1	CSVEEPGGEQFF	TGCAGCGTTGAAGAGCCAGGGGGTGAGCAGTTCTTC
TRBJ2-1	few	TRBV24-1	.	CATSYPEQFF	TGTGCCACCAGTTACCCGGAGCAGTTCTTC
TRBJ2-5	.	TRBV7-9	TRBD1	CTSSFKGQGEETQYF	TGTACCAGCAGCTTTAAGGGACAGGGTGAGGAGACCCAGTACTTC
TRBJ1-5	.	TRBV19	.	CASSSGHVLHQPQHF	TGTGCCAGTAGTAGCGGACACGTGCTCCATCAGCCCCAGCATTTT
TRBJ1-2	.	TRBV20-1	.	CSARKGHGYGYTF	TGCAGTGCTAGAAAGGGACACGGCTATGGCTACACCTTC
TRBJ2-4	.	TRBV11-2	.	CASRPGGEIQYF	TGTGCCAGCAGACCAGGAGGCGAGATCCAGTACTTC